Below, 2 T cell receptor beta chains from the same sample are listed, as sequenced in a study of T cell responses to AZD1222 COVID-19 vaccine. Assay: immunoSEQ multiplex PCR; the TCRdb copy retains only in-frame clones and omits some. This table holds about 150,000 clones, just over 90% found once. This sample comprised peripheral blood, obtained 28 days after the second AZD1222 dose. All receptors derive from an adult who received the AZD1222 COVID-19 vaccine.

This chain connects TRBV7-8 to TRBJ1-5; D remains ambiguous. Germline CDR1 and CDR2: SGHVS and FQNEAQ. CDR3 length equals 16 residues. Deletions cut 0 bases from V and 0 bases from J, with 9 bases between. The CDR3 nucleotides are TGTGCCAGCAGCTTAGCGAGCCCTAATAGCAATCAGCCCCAGCATTTT. This encodes CASSLASPNSNQPQHF.

The chain recombines TRBV13 with TRBJ1-1; D not resolved. From germline, CDR1 is PRHDT and CDR2 FYEKMQ (reference sequence). The CDR3 totals 12 residues. V was cut by 5 bases and J by 4 bases, with 8 bases left in between. CDR3 amino acids: CASSPWSTEAFF. In nucleotides, the CDR3 is TGTGCCAGCAGCCCGTGGAGCACTGAAGCTTTCTTT.